The sequence of this T cell receptor beta chain was determined in a study of T cells in Graves' hyperthyroidism and ophthalmopathy. Study findings and constraints: Blood also carried most thyroid clonotypes expanded above 0.001.

Authors of the study amplified TCR beta CDR3 regions from RNA transcripts. HTBI primers were used for first-round RT-PCR of the TCR CDR3. MiXCR was run by TCRdb on the multiplex PCR reads, yielding one entry per CDR3 protein. The table has a few hundred thousand distinct CDR3 sequences, 46% seen once; the top ten hold approximately 8.4%. Of note for this clonotype: What it binds is unknown.

The study defined stable Graves' hyperthyroidism as no ophthalmopathy progression within 18 months. Diagnoses were established using clinical symptoms, serum thyroxine and TRAb, thyroid ultrasound and orbital computed tomography. V lost 1 base and J lost 1, with 10 bases in between. The V gene's germline CDR1 is MGHRA and CDR2 YSYEKL. CDR3 length: 15 residues. The clonotype originates from a young woman with Graves' hyperthyroidism. The chain combines TRBV4-1 with TRBJ1-1; TRBD1 might be the D (6 bases). Material for sequencing was peripheral blood or thyroid tissue (not recorded which). In DNA, the CDR3 is TGCGCCAGCAGCCAAGGACGGGGGCCGAACACTGAAGCTTTCTTT. This translates into CASSQGRGPNTEAFF.